Here is one TCR beta chain with its context. The antigen remains undetermined. Specified treatment: oral pan-JAK inhibitor, 5-10 mg twice daily. This entry belongs to a study of CD8+ T cells in alopecia areata. Study-wide background: Affected scalp percentage gauged treated patients' severity. Study results and limitations: Scalp clonality dropped significantly under tofacitinib, as did expanded CD8+ top-100 clones. Throughout tofacitinib, many expanded lesional clones continued to persist in scalp and blood.

The CDR3 loop spans 15 amino acids. The germline gives CDR1 PRHDT, CDR2 FYEKMQ (reference sequence). V shed 0 bases, J shed 4 bases, and the junction held 3 bases outside the gene matches. Extracted RNA was reverse transcribed, and the resulting cDNA served as sequencing template. Profiling relied on immunoSEQ multiplex PCR, and the TCRdb table lists in-frame clones only, not all of them. In the table there are 140,000 to 150,000 clones, less than 70% of which are singletons. Material: CD8+ T cells sorted from blood, obtained at week 4, from a patient treated with tofacitinib. The clonotype was recovered from a human donor with alopecia areata. V is TRBV13 and J is TRBJ1-5, with 7 nucleotides matching TRBD1. CDR3 coding DNA: TGTGCCAGCAGCTTAGGAGGGGGCTGGAATCAGCCCCAGCATTTT. Translated: CASSLGGGWNQPQHF.